Listed here is a single T cell receptor (beta chain). The sample is drawn from a study of blood T cell repertoires in COVID-19. Study background: COVID-19 samples from acute and convalescent phases originated in the United States, Italy and Spain. T cells, B-cell-depleted T cells, or PBMCs provided the cDNA or gDNA that served as material.

Trimming left V 0 bases short and J 5 bases short, with 13 bases between. The germline V gene encodes CDR1 LGHNA and CDR2 YNFKEQ. This CDR3 contains 15 residues. In the study's own analysis: Estimated nucleated cell counts came from reference gene primer amplification. The data were produced by immunoSEQ multiplex PCR, yet TCRdb's version contains in-frame clones alone and is incomplete. The V and J calls and the clone size are those of that table, but D and trimming were determined from the DNA. The sample holds around 230,000 clones, 88% seen once. The gene calls are TRBV4-2 and TRBJ1-2; a weak D match, TRBD1 (5 bases). Sequencing was done on a sample of peripheral blood. The receptor comes from a man aged 40-50 years with acute or convalescent COVID-19. The CDR3 DNA follows: TGTGCCAGCAGCCAAGATTCCCAGGGCTCGTATGGCTACACCTTC. Protein product: CASSQDSQGSYGYTF.